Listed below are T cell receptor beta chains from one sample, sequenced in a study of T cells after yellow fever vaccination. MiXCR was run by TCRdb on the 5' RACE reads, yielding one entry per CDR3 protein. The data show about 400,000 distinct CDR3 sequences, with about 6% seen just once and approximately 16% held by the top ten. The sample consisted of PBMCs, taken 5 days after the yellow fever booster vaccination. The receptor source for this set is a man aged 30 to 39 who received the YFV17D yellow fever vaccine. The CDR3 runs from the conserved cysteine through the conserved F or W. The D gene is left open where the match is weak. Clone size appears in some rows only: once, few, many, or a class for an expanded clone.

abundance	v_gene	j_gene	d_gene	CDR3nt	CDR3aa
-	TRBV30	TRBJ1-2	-	TGTGCCTGGAGTGTAGGCAGGGGAATCTATGGCTACACCTTC	CAWSVGRGIYGYTF
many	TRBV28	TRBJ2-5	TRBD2	TGTGCCAGCAGTGTGCCGGGACTAGCGGGAGCGGAGACCCAGTACTTC	CASSVPGLAGAETQYF
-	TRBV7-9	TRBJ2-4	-	TGTGCCAGCAGCTTAGGGACCGGGGTCCTAGTAAACATTCAGTACTTC	CASSLGTGVLVNIQYF
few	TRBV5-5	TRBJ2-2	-	TGTGCCAGCAGTTCCAGGGCCTTTAACACCGGGGAGCTGTTTTTT	CASSSRAFNTGELFF
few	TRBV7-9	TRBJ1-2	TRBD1	TGTGCCACCGTCCTGGGGACAGGGCACGGCTACACCTTC	CATVLGTGHGYTF
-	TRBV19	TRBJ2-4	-	TGTGCCAGTAGTATAGAAGTGGGAAGTGGAGCCAAAAACATTCAGTACTTC	CASSIEVGSGAKNIQYF
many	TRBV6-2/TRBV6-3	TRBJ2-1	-	TGTGCCAGCAGTTACTCGAGGTCCTACAATGAGCAGTTCTTC	CASSYSRSYNEQFF
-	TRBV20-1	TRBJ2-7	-	TGCAGTGCGAAACAACGGACAGTGGGGGAGCAGTACTTC	CSAKQRTVGEQYF
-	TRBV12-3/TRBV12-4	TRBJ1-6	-	TGTGCCAGCAGGTCTGAGAACCCACCCCTCCACTTT	CASRSENPPLHF
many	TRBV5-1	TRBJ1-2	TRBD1	TGCGCCAGCAGTGTCTCCCCGGGACAGGGGATCTATGGCTACACCTTC	CASSVSPGQGIYGYTF
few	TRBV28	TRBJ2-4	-	TGTGCCAGCAGTCCCCCCCAGGAGAGAGGCATTCAGTACTTC	CASSPPQERGIQYF
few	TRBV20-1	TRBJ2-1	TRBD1	TGCAGTGCTAGGGGGATTTGGACAGGCGGCAATGAGCAGTTCTTC	CSARGIWTGGNEQFF
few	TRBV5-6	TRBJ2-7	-	TGTGCCAGCAGCATGGACGGGCAGGGGCTCTACGAGCAGTACTTC	CASSMDGQGLYEQYF
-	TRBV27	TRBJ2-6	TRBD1	TGTGCCAGCAGTCCACCTGGGACAGACTCTGGGGCCAACGTCCTGACTTTC	CASSPPGTDSGANVLTF
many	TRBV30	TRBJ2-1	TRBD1	TGTGCCTGGCGGACAGGCATCGAGCAGTTCTTC	CAWRTGIEQFF
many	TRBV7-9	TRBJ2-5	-	TGTGCCAGCAGACCGGCGTGGGGCGGTGAGACCCAGTACTTC	CASRPAWGGETQYF
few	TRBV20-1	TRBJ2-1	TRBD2	TGCTGTGCTAGTTTGTGGGAGGGGAGCTCCTACAATGAGCAGTTCTTC	CCASLWEGSSYNEQFF
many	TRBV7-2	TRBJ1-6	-	TGTGCCAGCAGCCCTCGACCGTATTCACCCCTCCACTTT	CASSPRPYSPLHF
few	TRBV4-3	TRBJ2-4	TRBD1	TGCGCCAGCAGCCCAGCCGGGACAGGGGCCAAAAACATTCAGTACTTC	CASSPAGTGAKNIQYF
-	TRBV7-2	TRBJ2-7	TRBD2	TGTGCCAGCAGCCTCGAGGGTAGCGGGATCTACGAGCAGTACTTC	CASSLEGSGIYEQYF
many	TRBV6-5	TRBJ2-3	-	TGTGCCAGCAGTTACTCGGGAGGGGGAAAGGGGTATTTT	CASSYSGGGKGYF
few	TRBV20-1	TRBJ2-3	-	TGCAGTGCTAGAGCGCCTCTTTCCACAGATACGCAGTATTTT	CSARAPLSTDTQYF
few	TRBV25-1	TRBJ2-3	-	TGTGCCAGCAGTACATACAAGGGCTACGTTGGCACAGATACGCAGTATTTT	CASSTYKGYVGTDTQYF
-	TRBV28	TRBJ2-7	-	TGTGCCAGCACTCCCTACCCCCGAACTGGCTACGAGCAGTACTTC	CASTPYPRTGYEQYF
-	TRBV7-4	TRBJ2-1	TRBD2	TGTGCCAGCAGCTTAGGTCAGCGGGATAGGCCCCACAATGAGCAGTTCTTC	CASSLGQRDRPHNEQFF
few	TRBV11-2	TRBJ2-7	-	TGTGCCAGCAGGGCCCTACAGATAGGCTACGAGCAGTACTTC	CASRALQIGYEQYF
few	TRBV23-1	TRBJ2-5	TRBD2	TGCGCCAGCAGTCAATCGGCGCTAGCGGGGACCCAAGAGACCCAGTACTTC	CASSQSALAGTQETQYF
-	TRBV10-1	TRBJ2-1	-	TGCGCCAGCAGTGAGGAGGGAAGAGGCTACAATGAGCAGTTCTTC	CASSEEGRGYNEQFF
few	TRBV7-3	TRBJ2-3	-	TGTGCCAGCAGCTTAATAGCAGGGGTAGTAGCGGACACATCCCGAAGCACAGATACGCAGTATTTT	CASSLIAGVVADTSRSTDTQYF
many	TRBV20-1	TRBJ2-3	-	TGCAGTGCTAAGGACGGCGACACAGATACGCAGTATTTT	CSAKDGDTDTQYF
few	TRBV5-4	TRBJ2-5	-	TGTGCCAGCAGCTCCTCTTCAGGGTCCCAAGAGACCCAGTACTTC	CASSSSSGSQETQYF
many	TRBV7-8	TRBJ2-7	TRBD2	TGTGCCAGCAGCGGGACTAGCGGACCCTACGAGCAGTACTTC	CASSGTSGPYEQYF